This paragraph covers one T cell receptor (beta chain) sequence. The record originates from a study of blood T cell repertoires in COVID-19. The repertoire was sequenced with immunoSEQ multiplex PCR; TCRdb's copy has only in-frame clones and lacks some. This sample has approximately 150,000 clones, with about 83% found just once. There are 13 residues in the CDR3. Trimming cost V 0 bases and J 7 bases, with 13 bases left between them. Germline V gene sequence: CDR1 SQVTM, CDR2 ANQGSEA. The chain couples TRBV29-1 to TRBJ2-7; D is uncertain. The sequenced material came from peripheral blood. The receptor was derived from a woman between 45 and 65 years old with active or convalescent COVID-19. The CDR3 nucleotides are TGCAGCGTTGAAGAGTCTGTCGGTATGGAGCAGTACTTC. Its translation is CSVEESVGMEQYF.